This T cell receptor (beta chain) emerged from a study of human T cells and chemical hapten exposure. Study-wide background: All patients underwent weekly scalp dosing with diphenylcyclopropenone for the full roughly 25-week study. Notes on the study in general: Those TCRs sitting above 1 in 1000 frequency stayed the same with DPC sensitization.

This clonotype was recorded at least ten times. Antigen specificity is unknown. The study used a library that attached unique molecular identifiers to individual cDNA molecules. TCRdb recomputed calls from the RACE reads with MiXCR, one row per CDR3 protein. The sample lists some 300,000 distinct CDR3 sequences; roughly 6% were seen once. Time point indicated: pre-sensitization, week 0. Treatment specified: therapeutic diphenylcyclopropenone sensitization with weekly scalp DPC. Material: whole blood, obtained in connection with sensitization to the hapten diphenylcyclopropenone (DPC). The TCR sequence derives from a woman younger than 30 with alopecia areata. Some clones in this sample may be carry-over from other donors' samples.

CDR3 residues: CASSINDSPPQFF. The CDR3 DNA is TGTGCCAGCAGTATAAACGACAGTCCACCTCAGTTCTTC. This chain joins TRBV27 and TRBJ2-1; possibly TRBD1 for D (5 bases). V lost 5 bases and J lost 13, with 18 bases in between. This CDR3 has 13 residues. Germline lookup yields CDR1 MNHEY and CDR2 SMNVEV (reference sequence).